Listed below are T cell receptor beta chains from one sample, sequenced in a study of shared clonotypes between healthy human individuals. The method was immunoSEQ multiplex PCR; TCRdb's version includes in-frame clones alone and lacks a portion of them. The sample carries 2 million to 2.5 million clones, approximately 95% recorded once. The sequenced sample consisted of naive CD4+ T cells sorted from blood. The receptors here all came from a young man in good health. Both conserved end residues are part of each CDR3. The D gene is left open where the match is weak. Size tells how often a clone was seen (once, few, many) or the class of an expanded clone, and some rows leave it out.

j_gene: TRBJ1-6
abundance: -
v_gene: TRBV28
d_gene: -
CDR3nt: TGTGCCAGCAGTTTATCGCGCTCAATAACGCATAATTCACCCCTCCACTTT
CDR3aa: CASSLSRSITHNSPLHF

j_gene: TRBJ2-5
abundance: -
v_gene: TRBV2
d_gene: TRBD2
CDR3nt: TGTGCCAGCAGTGTACTGCGGGAGGGGCAAGAGACCCAGTACTTC
CDR3aa: CASSVLREGQETQYF

j_gene: TRBJ2-7
abundance: -
v_gene: TRBV11-2
d_gene: -
CDR3nt: TGTGCCAGCAGCTCGGGTACTTTCGAGCAGTACTTC
CDR3aa: CASSSGTFEQYF

j_gene: TRBJ2-7
abundance: once
v_gene: TRBV2
d_gene: -
CDR3nt: TGTGCCAGCGCAAGGATGGGGCGGTACTACGAGCAGTACTTC
CDR3aa: CASARMGRYYEQYF

j_gene: TRBJ2-7
abundance: -
v_gene: TRBV28
d_gene: TRBD2
CDR3nt: TGTGCCAGCAGCACCGGGACTAGTTATAGGTACGAGCAGTACTTC
CDR3aa: CASSTGTSYRYEQYF

j_gene: TRBJ1-4
abundance: -
v_gene: TRBV5-1
d_gene: -
CDR3nt: TGCGCCAGCAGCATGTCGTCCGGAGAAAAACTGTTTTTT
CDR3aa: CASSMSSGEKLFF

j_gene: TRBJ2-1
abundance: -
v_gene: TRBV7-2
d_gene: TRBD2
CDR3nt: TGTGCCAGCAGCTTAGCGGGGGACTACCAATTTGACAATGAGCAGTTCTTC
CDR3aa: CASSLAGDYQFDNEQFF

j_gene: TRBJ1-2
abundance: -
v_gene: TRBV5-1
d_gene: -
CDR3nt: TGCGCCAGCAGCTTGGATCCGGGGGCGATTGGCTACACCTTC
CDR3aa: CASSLDPGAIGYTF

j_gene: TRBJ2-7
abundance: -
v_gene: TRBV2
d_gene: -
CDR3nt: TGTGCCAGCAGTGAATGGCGGCAGGGATCCTACGAGCAGTACTTC
CDR3aa: CASSEWRQGSYEQYF

j_gene: TRBJ1-2
abundance: -
v_gene: TRBV5-1
d_gene: TRBD1
CDR3nt: TGCGCCAGTCGAGAGACAGGGGGCGATGGCTACACCTTC
CDR3aa: CASRETGGDGYTF

j_gene: TRBJ1-5
abundance: -
v_gene: TRBV28
d_gene: TRBD1
CDR3nt: TGTGCCAGCAGCCTCCCCCCCGGGACAGATAGCAATCAGCCCCAGCATTTT
CDR3aa: CASSLPPGTDSNQPQHF

j_gene: TRBJ1-1
abundance: -
v_gene: TRBV7-2
d_gene: TRBD1
CDR3nt: TGTGCCAGCAGTTTATTCGGGACAGGGTCCTCTGAAGCTTTCTTT
CDR3aa: CASSLFGTGSSEAFF

j_gene: TRBJ1-5
abundance: -
v_gene: TRBV6-6
d_gene: TRBD1
CDR3nt: TGTGCCAGCAGTAAGGGACAGGGCACTAACCCGTGGCCCCAGCATTTT
CDR3aa: CASSKGQGTNPWPQHF

j_gene: TRBJ2-7
abundance: -
v_gene: TRBV6-1
d_gene: TRBD1
CDR3nt: TGTGCCAGCAGTGAATACGGGACAGGGGCTTCTTACGAGCAGTACTTC
CDR3aa: CASSEYGTGASYEQYF

j_gene: TRBJ2-2
abundance: -
v_gene: TRBV25-1
d_gene: -
CDR3nt: TGTGCCAGCAGTGAACAGGGTACTAACACCGGGGAGCTGTTTTTT
CDR3aa: CASSEQGTNTGELFF

j_gene: TRBJ2-2
abundance: -
v_gene: TRBV30
d_gene: -
CDR3nt: TGTGCCTGGAGCGGGAGTGCGGGCGGGGAGCTGTTTTTT
CDR3aa: CAWSGSAGGELFF

j_gene: TRBJ1-4
abundance: -
v_gene: TRBV7-6
d_gene: TRBD1
CDR3nt: TGTGCCAGCAGCCTATATGGGACAGGTGAAAAACTGTTTTTT
CDR3aa: CASSLYGTGEKLFF

j_gene: TRBJ2-7
abundance: -
v_gene: TRBV27
d_gene: -
CDR3nt: TGTGCCAGCACCCCGGGCTCCAAAGGGGCTAGCGAGCAGTACTTC
CDR3aa: CASTPGSKGASEQYF

j_gene: TRBJ2-5
abundance: -
v_gene: TRBV10-3
d_gene: -
CDR3nt: TGTGCCATCAGTGAGTCACAGCTCCAAGGTACCCAGTACTTC
CDR3aa: CAISESQLQGTQYF

j_gene: TRBJ1-1
abundance: -
v_gene: TRBV18
d_gene: -
CDR3nt: TGTGCCAGCTCACCAGGAACGGGGATGAACACTGAAGCTTTCTTT
CDR3aa: CASSPGTGMNTEAFF

j_gene: TRBJ2-3
abundance: -
v_gene: TRBV7-3
d_gene: -
CDR3nt: TGTGCCAGCAGCCTGGATTATACAGATACGCAGTATTTT
CDR3aa: CASSLDYTDTQYF

j_gene: TRBJ2-7
abundance: -
v_gene: TRBV7-9
d_gene: -
CDR3nt: TGTGCCAGCAGCCGTCCCGGGACACTTGAGCAGTACTTC
CDR3aa: CASSRPGTLEQYF

j_gene: TRBJ2-7
abundance: -
v_gene: TRBV6-6
d_gene: -
CDR3nt: TGTGCCAGTCGGGGGGACACCGCCTACGAGCAGTACTTC
CDR3aa: CASRGDTAYEQYF

j_gene: TRBJ1-2
abundance: -
v_gene: TRBV6-5
d_gene: TRBD1
CDR3nt: TGTGCCAGCAGGACCCCGGGACAGGGAGCGTCGGGCTACACCTTC
CDR3aa: CASRTPGQGASGYTF

j_gene: TRBJ2-3
abundance: -
v_gene: TRBV7-6
d_gene: TRBD2
CDR3nt: TGTGCCAGCAGCTTAGCGGGGGGGTCTCGTACAGATACGCAGTATTTT
CDR3aa: CASSLAGGSRTDTQYF

j_gene: TRBJ2-5
abundance: -
v_gene: TRBV18
d_gene: -
CDR3nt: TGTGCCAGCTCACCACAGACTATACAAGAGACCCAGTACTTC
CDR3aa: CASSPQTIQETQYF

j_gene: TRBJ1-1
abundance: -
v_gene: TRBV7-9
d_gene: -
CDR3nt: TGTGCCAGCAGCTTAGATTTTTGGGGTGAGCACTCTGAAGCTTTCTTT
CDR3aa: CASSLDFWGEHSEAFF

j_gene: TRBJ2-5
abundance: -
v_gene: TRBV6-1
d_gene: -
CDR3nt: TGTGCCAGCAGTGAAATTATGTACCAAGAGACCCAGTACTTC
CDR3aa: CASSEIMYQETQYF

j_gene: TRBJ1-1
abundance: -
v_gene: TRBV4-1
d_gene: -
CDR3nt: TGCGCCAGCAGCTCCTCTGGAGCACTGAGTCCAGCTTTCTTT
CDR3aa: CASSSSGALSPAFF

j_gene: TRBJ2-1
abundance: once
v_gene: TRBV11-1
d_gene: -
CDR3nt: TGTGCCAGCAGCCCTCCTGGGGGGAGCTCCTACAATGAGCAGTTCTTC
CDR3aa: CASSPPGGSSYNEQFF

j_gene: TRBJ2-4
abundance: -
v_gene: TRBV6-5
d_gene: -
CDR3nt: TGTGCCAGCAGGCGGGACGGAACGAAAAACATTCAGTACTTC
CDR3aa: CASRRDGTKNIQYF

j_gene: TRBJ2-4
abundance: -
v_gene: TRBV5-4
d_gene: TRBD1
CDR3nt: TGTGCCAGCAGCCCGGGACAGGGAAAGGGCAAAAACATTCAGTACTTC
CDR3aa: CASSPGQGKGKNIQYF

j_gene: TRBJ1-1
abundance: -
v_gene: TRBV6-1
d_gene: -
CDR3nt: TGTGCCAGCAGTGTTCGGGTAAACACTGAAGCTTTCTTT
CDR3aa: CASSVRVNTEAFF

j_gene: TRBJ1-2
abundance: -
v_gene: TRBV5-6
d_gene: TRBD1
CDR3nt: TGTGCCAGCAGCTTGGTAGGTCCCGGGACAGGGGGCCCGGACTATGGCTACACCTTC
CDR3aa: CASSLVGPGTGGPDYGYTF

j_gene: TRBJ2-7
abundance: -
v_gene: TRBV27
d_gene: -
CDR3nt: TGTGCCAGCAGTTCCCCCCGGGTCAGCTCCTACGAGCAGTACTTC
CDR3aa: CASSSPRVSSYEQYF

j_gene: TRBJ1-5
abundance: few
v_gene: TRBV5-4
d_gene: -
CDR3nt: TGTGCCAGCAGCCCTGGGAGGGGGGGTCAGCCCCAGCATTTT
CDR3aa: CASSPGRGGQPQHF

j_gene: TRBJ2-7
abundance: -
v_gene: TRBV6-1
d_gene: -
CDR3nt: TGTGCCAGCAGTGAAGCGGGACCCTACGAGCAGTACTTC
CDR3aa: CASSEAGPYEQYF

j_gene: TRBJ1-1
abundance: -
v_gene: TRBV11-2
d_gene: -
CDR3nt: TGTGCCAGCAGCTTAGATGGGGGGGGACCTGTGGAAGCTTTCTTT
CDR3aa: CASSLDGGGPVEAFF

j_gene: TRBJ2-7
abundance: -
v_gene: TRBV5-8
d_gene: TRBD1
CDR3nt: TGTGCCAGCAGTCTGGGACAGGGGCACTCCTACGAGCAGTACTTC
CDR3aa: CASSLGQGHSYEQYF

j_gene: TRBJ2-7
abundance: -
v_gene: TRBV7-2
d_gene: TRBD2
CDR3nt: TGTGCCAGCAGCTTAGGGCTAGCGGGGTCCTACGAGCAGTACTTC
CDR3aa: CASSLGLAGSYEQYF

j_gene: TRBJ1-6
abundance: -
v_gene: TRBV30
d_gene: TRBD1
CDR3nt: TGTGCCTGGAGTGCTGGGACAGGGGCTAATTCACCCCTCCACTTT
CDR3aa: CAWSAGTGANSPLHF

j_gene: TRBJ2-2
abundance: -
v_gene: TRBV19
d_gene: -
CDR3nt: TGTGCCAGTAGTATTACCGGGCCGGTCGGGGAGCTGTTTTTT
CDR3aa: CASSITGPVGELFF

j_gene: TRBJ1-4
abundance: -
v_gene: TRBV5-1
d_gene: -
CDR3nt: TGCGCCAGCAGCTTGGCCTTACGGGGTGGGAGTGAAAAACTGTTTTTT
CDR3aa: CASSLALRGGSEKLFF

j_gene: TRBJ1-4
abundance: -
v_gene: TRBV28
d_gene: -
CDR3nt: TGTGCCAGCACTCTCCTGGGTGGGGAAAAACTGTTTTTT
CDR3aa: CASTLLGGEKLFF

j_gene: TRBJ2-7
abundance: -
v_gene: TRBV6-5
d_gene: TRBD2
CDR3nt: TGTGCCAGCCGTCGGGAGGTAACCTCCTACGAGCAGTACTTC
CDR3aa: CASRREVTSYEQYF

j_gene: TRBJ2-7
abundance: -
v_gene: TRBV9
d_gene: -
CDR3nt: TGTGCCAGCAGCGTAGCCACTGGGCCCTACGAGCAGTACTTC
CDR3aa: CASSVATGPYEQYF

j_gene: TRBJ2-7
abundance: -
v_gene: TRBV7-2
d_gene: -
CDR3nt: TGTGCCAGCAGCCGCTCCGGCTTCCGGGACGAGCAGTACTTC
CDR3aa: CASSRSGFRDEQYF

j_gene: TRBJ2-1
abundance: -
v_gene: TRBV21-1
d_gene: -
CDR3nt: TGTGCCAGCAGCAGCCGGGACAGGGATGGACCGTTCTTC
CDR3aa: CASSSRDRDGPFF

j_gene: TRBJ1-2
abundance: -
v_gene: TRBV6-1
d_gene: -
CDR3nt: TGTGCCAGCAGTGAAGCAGAGAGCTATGGCTACACCTTC
CDR3aa: CASSEAESYGYTF

j_gene: TRBJ2-7
abundance: -
v_gene: TRBV10-3
d_gene: -
CDR3nt: TGTGCCATCAGTGAGTCAGTGGGGGTAGGCTACGAGCAGTACTTC
CDR3aa: CAISESVGVGYEQYF

j_gene: TRBJ1-1
abundance: -
v_gene: TRBV10-3
d_gene: TRBD1
CDR3nt: TGTGCCATCAGTGAGTCGGACAGGCCAAACACTGAAGCTTTCTTT
CDR3aa: CAISESDRPNTEAFF

j_gene: TRBJ1-5
abundance: -
v_gene: TRBV30
d_gene: TRBD1
CDR3nt: TGTGCCTGGAGTTACGGACAGGGGGAATCTTTAGGCAATCAGCCCCAGCATTTT
CDR3aa: CAWSYGQGESLGNQPQHF

j_gene: TRBJ2-1
abundance: -
v_gene: TRBV11-2
d_gene: TRBD2
CDR3nt: TGTGCCAGCAGTTTAGCGGGGGGCTCCTACAATGAGCAGTTCTTC
CDR3aa: CASSLAGGSYNEQFF

j_gene: TRBJ2-6
abundance: -
v_gene: TRBV6-1
d_gene: -
CDR3nt: TGTGCCAGCAGCGTGGACCCCTCGGGGGCCAACGTCCTGACTTTC
CDR3aa: CASSVDPSGANVLTF

j_gene: TRBJ2-2
abundance: -
v_gene: TRBV4-3
d_gene: -
CDR3nt: TGCGCCAGCAGCCAAGTGGTCGGGGCGAACACCGGGGAGCTGTTTTTT
CDR3aa: CASSQVVGANTGELFF

j_gene: TRBJ1-2
abundance: -
v_gene: TRBV7-2
d_gene: -
CDR3nt: TGTGCCAGCAGCTTAGGGGGAGGACAGTATAACTATGGCTACACCTTC
CDR3aa: CASSLGGGQYNYGYTF

j_gene: TRBJ2-1
abundance: -
v_gene: TRBV19
d_gene: -
CDR3nt: TGTGCCAGTAGTACAATCGGGACCTCCCTCTCCTACAATGAGCAGTTCTTC
CDR3aa: CASSTIGTSLSYNEQFF

j_gene: TRBJ1-5
abundance: -
v_gene: TRBV5-6
d_gene: TRBD1
CDR3nt: TGTGCCAGCAGCTTCCGGGACAGGGGAACTCAGCCCCAGCATTTT
CDR3aa: CASSFRDRGTQPQHF

j_gene: TRBJ1-5
abundance: -
v_gene: TRBV7-8
d_gene: -
CDR3nt: TGTGCCAGCAGCTTAGCAGGGGGCAATCAGCCCCAGCATTTT
CDR3aa: CASSLAGGNQPQHF

j_gene: TRBJ2-3
abundance: -
v_gene: TRBV27
d_gene: TRBD1
CDR3nt: TGTGCCAGCAGTGCCGGGACAGGGATGACAGATACGCAGTATTTT
CDR3aa: CASSAGTGMTDTQYF